What follows are 28 T cell receptor beta chains derived from one specimen sequenced in a study of OX40 agonist ivuxolimab in advanced cancers. Produced via immunoSEQ multiplex PCR; TCRdb's table is partial and in-frame only. Among fewer than 35,000 clones, roughly four fifths were seen once, and the ten largest hold roughly 21%. Sequencing was performed on CD4+ or CD8+ T cells sorted from blood, taken in a trial of the OX40 agonist ivuxolimab. Source of these receptors: an adult with an advanced solid tumor such as melanoma, head and neck, liver or kidney cancer.

The genes are TRBV19 and TRBJ2-3; D is unclear. The CDR3 has 15 residues. With 3 bases removed from V and 2 bases from J, the gap between germline ends came to 12 bases. CDR1 LNHDA and CDR2 SQIVND come from the germline V gene (reference sequence). The CDR3, as DNA: TGTGCCAGTAGTATGTTGGTGGGTTACACAGATACGCAGTATTTT. As protein: CASSMLVGYTDTQYF.

This clone has just a few counts. The V and J genes are TRBV4-2 and TRBJ1-5, with TRBD1 matching 8 bases. CDR1 and CDR2 from the germline V gene are LGHNA and YNFKEQ. After removal of 5 bases from V and 3 bases from J, the junction contained 3 bases not matched to a gene. The CDR3 is 14 amino acids. The CDR3 DNA follows: TGTGCCAGCAGCTCGACAGGGGTCAATCAGCCCCAGCATTTT. Its translation: CASSSTGVNQPQHF.

The CDR3 protein is CASSFWTGGQGYTF. CDR3 nucleotides: TGCGCCAGCAGCTTTTGGACAGGGGGCCAAGGCTACACCTTC. V and J are TRBV5-1 and TRBJ1-2; 11 positions agree with TRBD1. Germline assignment: CDR1 SGHRS and CDR2 YFSETQ. The CDR3 has 14 residues. The junction had 5 bases not matched to a gene; V was cut back by 2 bases and J by 8 bases.

The V and J genes are TRBV9 and TRBJ2-6, with a possible D match to TRBD1 (6 bases). Germline-derived CDR1 and CDR2 are SGDLS and YYNGEE. Trimming took 2 bases from V and 0 from J, leaving 15 bases between them. The CDR3 length is 18 residues. CDR3 DNA: TGTGCCAGCAGCGTCTCAAGGACAGCTAGCTCTGGGGCCAACGTCCTGACTTTC. Amino acids: CASSVSRTASSGANVLTF.

The DNA of the CDR3 is TGTGCCAGCAGCGTCAGCACAGATACGCAGTATTTT. It codes for CASSVSTDTQYF. The chain links TRBV9 to TRBJ2-3; D ambiguous. Deletions cut 2 bases from V and 0 bases from J, with 1 base between. The CDR3 runs to 12 residues. From germline, CDR1 is SGDLS and CDR2 YYNGEE.

The chain joins TRBV21-1 to TRBJ2-7; TRBD1, the table's D call, was not compared with the DNA. TRBV21-1 is a pseudogene locus. The CDR3 runs 16 residues. In DNA, the CDR3 is TGTGCCAGCAGCCCCTCCGCAGACAGCCACTCCTACGAGCAGTACTTC. This sequence encodes CASSPSADSHSYEQYF.

The genes are TRBV9 and TRBJ2-2, with a weak D call TRBD1 (5 bases). The CDR3 is made up of 15 amino acids. The V gene lost 4 bases and the J gene lost 3 bases, with 13 bases spanning the gap. Germline-derived CDR1 and CDR2 are SGDLS and YYNGEE. CDR3 nucleotides: TGTGCCAGCAGCAACCCATTCAGGGACACCGGGGAGCTGTTTTTT. Translated: CASSNPFRDTGELFF.

The gene calls are TRBV28 and TRBJ2-7; 7 bases agree with TRBD1. J gave up 6 bases and V 4 bases, and 3 bases lay outside the gene matches. There are 12 residues in the CDR3. From germline, CDR1 is MDHEN and CDR2 SYDVKM. For the CDR3, the DNA is TGTGCCAGCAGTTCCGGGACAGCCGAGCAGTACTTC. This sequence encodes CASSSGTAEQYF.

This clone was seen just once. The V and J genes are TRBV2 and TRBJ1-2; D perhaps matches TRBD1 (5 bases). This CDR3 contains 12 residues. V lost 4 bases, J lost 4 bases, and 7 bases lay in between. Germline V lookup: CDR1 SNHLY, CDR2 FYNNEI. CDR3 in DNA: TGTGCCAGCAGTGGACAGATCTATGGCTACACCTTC. It encodes CASSGQIYGYTF.

This chain connects TRBV5-1 to TRBJ2-3, with TRBD1 matching 7 bases. Germline V gene data show CDR1 as SGHRS and CDR2 as YFSETQ. This CDR3 contains 16 residues. The V segment lost 2 bases and the J segment 9 bases; nucleotides outside the gene matches: 15. The CDR3 protein is CASSLGIETGSWTQYF. Written as DNA, the CDR3 is TGCGCCAGCAGCTTAGGTATTGAGACAGGGAGTTGGACGCAGTATTTT.

The J gene is TRBJ2-1, the V gene TRBV28; 8 bases are a match to TRBD1. With V trimmed by 5 bases and J by 6 bases, 12 bases remained unmatched. This CDR3 region has 16 residues. Germline CDR1 MDHEN, CDR2 SYDVKM. This CDR3 reads CASSPATGTGSNEQFF. CDR3 in DNA: TGTGCCAGCAGTCCGGCAACCGGGACAGGCAGCAATGAGCAGTTCTTC.

The chain carries TRBV7-9 and TRBJ2-1; 12 bases agree with TRBD2. CDR3 length equals 15 residues. V was pared by 5 bases and J by 4 bases, with 3 bases of the junction left unmatched. From germline, CDR1 is SEHNR and CDR2 FQNEAQ (reference sequence). CDR3 sequence (DNA): TGTGCCAGCAGCCCCACTAGCGGGGGGTACAATGAGCAGTTCTTC. Translation: CASSPTSGGYNEQFF.

The chain uses TRBV5-1 and TRBJ2-3; 8 bases align to TRBD1. The length of the CDR3 is 15 residues. Germline V gives CDR1 SGHRS, CDR2 YFSETQ. V lost 5 bases to trimming and J lost 5 bases; unmatched junction nucleotides: 10. The CDR3 bases are TGCGCCAGCAGGCCCACAGGGGGTATCGGAGATACGCAGTATTTT. Protein: CASRPTGGIGDTQYF.

The rearrangement uses TRBV5-1 and TRBJ2-3, with TRBD2 matching 8 bases. Germline V gene lookup returns CDR1 SGHRS and CDR2 YFSETQ. Trimming at V came to 0 bases and at J to 4 bases, leaving 4 bases not matched to a gene. The CDR3 covers 15 residues. CDR3 nucleotide sequence: TGCGCCAGCAGCTTGGCCGGGAGGGAAGCAGATACGCAGTATTTT. This encodes CASSLAGREADTQYF.

This chain connects TRBV28 to TRBJ2-1; no reliable D call. CDR3 length equals 12 residues. CDR1 and CDR2 from the germline V gene are MDHEN and SYDVKM. V lost 4 bases and J 0 bases, leaving 1 base between the germline ends. The CDR3 is CASSYSYNEQFF. As DNA, the CDR3 is TGTGCCAGCAGTTACTCCTACAATGAGCAGTTCTTC.

This clone was detected once. The chain recombines TRBV21-1 with TRBJ2-7; the D call TRBD1 from the table was never checked on the DNA. TRBV21-1 is a documented pseudogene. CDR3 length equals 17 residues. CDR3 loop: CASSSNPGTGGSYEQYF. CDR3 DNA sequence: TGTGCCAGCAGCTCCAATCCCGGGACAGGGGGTTCCTACGAGCAGTACTTC.

This clone has only one observation. The genes are TRBV11-3 and TRBJ2-1, with 11 bases matching TRBD1. The CDR3 covers 18 residues. V gave up 4 bases and J gave up 7 bases; unmatched junction bases: 15. In germline, CDR1 is SGHNT, CDR2 YENEEA. For the CDR3, the DNA is TGTGCCAGCAGCTCAACCCCTTCGCCCGGGACAGGGGGAAATGAGCAGTTCTTC. Its translation: CASSSTPSPGTGGNEQFF.

The chain recombines TRBV28 with TRBJ2-1; TRBD1 might be the D (5 bases). Germline CDR1 and CDR2: MDHEN and SYDVKM. The CDR3 has 12 residues. The V end was cut by 5 bases, the J end by 8 bases, with 10 bases between. In DNA, the CDR3 is TGTGCCAGCAGTCAGCAGGGTTATGAGCAGTTCTTC. It codes for CASSQQGYEQFF. Complete variable domain (other parts from reference TRBV28 and TRBJ2-1): DVKVTQSSRYLVKRTGEKVFLECVQDMDHENMFWYRQDPGLGLRLIYFSYDVKMKEKGDIPEGYSVSREKKERFSLILESASTNQTSMYLCASSQQGYEQFFGPGTRLTVL.

This sequence joins TRBV30 and TRBJ1-2, with 8 bases matching TRBD1. The CDR3 sequence is 15 residues long. Germline V gene sequence: CDR1 GTSNPN, CDR2 SVGIG (reference sequence). The trim removed 3 bases at V and 0 bases at J, leaving 6 bases unmatched. The CDR3 coding sequence is TGTGCCTGGAGGAGGGACAGGTCTGCTAACTATGGCTACACCTTC. It specifies CAWRRDRSANYGYTF.

The V call is TRBV28, the J call TRBJ1-2, with TRBD1 matching over 9 bases. The CDR3 runs 19 residues. V trimming: 5 bases; J trimming: 4 bases; junction bases outside the gene matches: 20. Germline V lookup: CDR1 MDHEN, CDR2 SYDVKM. The CDR3 nucleotides are TGTGCCAGCAGTGTTATAGCCGGGACAGGGATCCGGGGGGGCTATGGCTACACCTTC. Translated: CASSVIAGTGIRGGYGYTF.

The CDR3 here is CASSYTGTSGLAKNIQYF. CDR3 bases: TGCGCCAGCAGCTACACCGGGACTAGCGGTTTAGCCAAAAACATTCAGTACTTC. This chain links TRBV5-1 with TRBJ2-4; 11 bases match TRBD2. Germline trimming cut 3 bases from V and 0 bases from J; bases unmatched to any gene: 8. Germline V gives CDR1 SGHRS, CDR2 YFSETQ. This CDR3 is built from 18 residues.

The chain joins TRBV5-1 to TRBJ2-3; 12 positions agree with TRBD2. This CDR3 has 17 residues. J was trimmed by 2 bases and V by 2 bases; bases with no gene match: 6. Per germline, CDR1 SGHRS and CDR2 YFSETQ. CDR3 amino acids: CASSLGLAGTSTDTQYF. CDR3 nucleotide sequence: TGCGCCAGCAGCTTAGGACTAGCGGGGACTTCCACAGATACGCAGTATTTT.

This clone came up once. This sequence joins TRBV28 and TRBJ1-5; TRBD1 aligns across 8 bases. Germline CDR1 is MDHEN and CDR2 is SYDVKM. The CDR3 has 15 amino acids. With 4 bases clipped from V and 9 bases from J, the junction kept 11 bases outside the gene matches. The CDR3 DNA sequence: TGTGCCAGCAGTTCAGGGGGCCGACATGAAACGCCCCAGCATTTT. This gives the protein CASSSGGRHETPQHF.

V usage is TRBV2 and J usage is TRBJ1-4; D gene unclear. V lost 4 bases, J lost 7 bases, and 10 bases lay in between. Germline V gives CDR1 SNHLY, CDR2 FYNNEI. CDR3 length equals 13 residues. The CDR3 is CASSGLPGEKLFF. DNA of the CDR3: TGTGCCAGCAGTGGACTGCCCGGTGAAAAACTGTTTTTT.

DNA of the CDR3: TGTGCCAGCAGTGACTCTAGCGGGGGCACAGATACGCAGTATTTT. It is translated as CASSDSSGGTDTQYF. This rearrangement joins TRBV6-4 to TRBJ2-3; 8 bases align to TRBD2. Germline CDR1 MRHNA, CDR2 SNTAGT. V shed 0 bases and J 1 base; nucleotides not matched to a gene: 0. The CDR3 runs 15 residues.

Only one count was recorded for this clone. The J gene is TRBJ1-1, the V gene TRBV6-5; 10 positions match TRBD1. The CDR3 covers 14 residues. Per the germline V gene, CDR1 is MNHEY and CDR2 is SVGAGI. Trimming took 5 bases from V and 6 from J; bases not matched to a gene: 6. This CDR3 is CASSRPGQGSEAFF. The CDR3 DNA reads as TGTGCCAGCAGTCGGCCGGGACAGGGGTCTGAAGCTTTCTTT.

This clone was counted a single time. The chain has TRBV27 and TRBJ2-1, with D possibly matching TRBD1 (6 bases). CDR3 length: 12 residues. Trimming took off 3 bases at V and 12 bases at J, with 12 bases between the two ends. The V gene's germline CDR1 is MNHEY and CDR2 SMNVEV (reference sequence). DNA of the CDR3: TGTGCCAGCAGTTTCCCCGACAGGCGGCAGTTCTTC. Its protein is CASSFPDRRQFF.

In its sample, this clone was seen a few times. This chain links TRBV7-9 with TRBJ1-6, with D uncertain. The CDR3 runs 13 residues. V lost 5 bases to trimming and J lost 4 bases, with 6 bases between them. The germline V gene encodes CDR1 SEHNR and CDR2 FQNEAQ (reference sequence). The DNA of the CDR3 is TGTGCCAGCAGCCCGACTTATAATTCACCCCTCCACTTT. This gives the protein CASSPTYNSPLHF.